This T cell receptor (beta chain) was captured by sequencing in a study of shared clonotypes between healthy human individuals. Unmatched junction bases numbered 11, after V lost 6 bases and J lost 8 bases. Germline V CDR1 and CDR2: MDHEN, SYDVKM. The CDR3 consists of 15 residues. TCRdb's table, derived via immunoSEQ multiplex PCR, lists solely in-frame clones and lacks some. The table includes 2,100,000 or so clones, roughly 95% detected once. Sequenced sample: naive CD4+ T cells sorted from blood. As to subset: CD45RA+ positively selected. This sequence originates from a young man in good health. The chain links TRBV28 to TRBJ1-4; 8 nucleotides align to TRBD1. In DNA form, the CDR3 reads TGTGCCAGCAGCCGAGACAGGGGCGGACAGGAAAAACTGTTTTTT. Its translation: CASSRDRGGQEKLFF.